Reported below is one T cell receptor (beta chain). The sample originates from a study of blood T cell repertoires in COVID-19. Participants were placed into cohorts based on the clinical history they reported. Clones were read by immunoSEQ multiplex PCR, and TCRdb kept only the in-frame ones, dropping some. Counted here are hundreds of thousands of clones, about 87% occurring once; the ten biggest clones make up around 1.9%. Germline lookup yields CDR1 MNHEY and CDR2 SVGAGI. The CDR3 runs to 16 residues. The V gene end was trimmed by 2 bases and the J gene end by 2 bases; junction bases not matched to a gene: 5.

This receptor was taken from a man aged 35 to 55 in a cohort exposed to, infected with or recovered from COVID-19 (not recorded which). Sequencing was done on a sample of PBMCs or T cells enriched from blood (not recorded which). The chain has TRBV6-5 and TRBJ1-2, with TRBD1 matching over 10 bases. In DNA form, the CDR3 reads TGTGCCAGCAGTTACAGGGGGACAGGGGCAAACTATGGCTACACCTTC. Translating it yields CASSYRGTGANYGYTF.